These 15 T cell receptor beta chains were sequenced from one sample in a study of blood T cell repertoires in COVID-19. Sequencing used immunoSEQ multiplex PCR; TCRdb keeps in-frame clones, though not all of them. Here the sample spans 240,000 or so clones, 70% to 80% being singletons. The sample was peripheral blood. The receptors were sampled from a woman of 80 years or more with acute or convalescent COVID-19.

V and J are TRBV5-1 and TRBJ2-1; TRBD2 aligns across 12 bases. Germline CDR1 is SGHRS and CDR2 is YFSETQ. The CDR3 has 15 residues. V was clipped by 5 bases and J by 2 bases; unmatched bases: 2. CDR3 amino acids: CASSRLAGAYNEQFF. As DNA, the CDR3 is TGCGCCAGCAGTCGACTAGCGGGGGCCTACAATGAGCAGTTCTTC.

The J gene is TRBJ2-3, the V gene TRBV7-9, with D perhaps TRBD1 (6 bases). Germline CDR1 is SEHNR and CDR2 is FQNEAQ (reference sequence). V was pared by 2 bases and J by 1 base, with 16 bases between. The CDR3 has 17 amino acids. In DNA form, the CDR3 reads TGTGCCAGCAGCTTAAGGGGGTCCGTCAGGGGCACAGATACGCAGTATTTT. This gives the protein CASSLRGSVRGTDTQYF.

The chain carries TRBV5-1 and TRBJ1-1, with D possibly TRBD1 on 5 matching bases. CDR3 length: 15 amino acids. Trimming left V 0 bases short and J 4 bases short, with 13 bases between. Germline CDR1 is SGHRS and CDR2 is YFSETQ. DNA of the CDR3: TGCGCCAGCAGCTTGGATACTGGGGGAGGCACTGAAGCTTTCTTT. Translating it yields CASSLDTGGGTEAFF.

The chain has TRBV7-2 and TRBJ2-2, with D possibly TRBD1 on 5 matching bases. Germline CDR1 reads SGHTA; CDR2 reads FQGNSA. V was cut by 5 bases and J by 2 bases, with 15 bases left in between. CDR3 length: 16 residues. Here the CDR3 DNA reads TGTGCCAGCAGCACCCAGGGCGGCGTTAACACCGGGGAGCTGTTTTTT. As protein: CASSTQGGVNTGELFF.

This chain uses TRBV19 with TRBJ1-5, with D perhaps matching TRBD1 (6 bases). From germline, CDR1 is LNHDA and CDR2 SQIVND (reference sequence). V lost 7 bases to trimming and J lost 5 bases, with 24 bases between them. This CDR3 is built from 17 residues. The CDR3 is CASTQYGTGYPYQPQHF. CDR3 DNA: TGTGCCAGTACCCAATATGGAACAGGGTACCCCTATCAGCCCCAGCATTTT.

This clone was found a few times. The chain joins TRBV2 to TRBJ1-5; 8 positions agree with TRBD1. Germline V lookup: CDR1 SNHLY, CDR2 FYNNEI. V lost 5 bases to trimming and J lost 6 bases; unmatched junction nucleotides: 12. This CDR3 contains 16 residues. This CDR3 is CASSRQGSIRGQPQHF. DNA of the CDR3: TGTGCCAGCAGTCGACAGGGGTCGATCCGGGGTCAGCCCCAGCATTTT.

This chain uses TRBV27 with TRBJ2-1, with 7 bases aligning to TRBD1. V shed 4 bases and J 0 bases; nucleotides not matched to a gene: 9. Germline-derived CDR1 and CDR2 are MNHEY and SMNVEV (reference sequence). The CDR3 sequence is 17 residues long. The CDR3 DNA is TGTGCCAGCAGTTCAAGACAGGGCCCGAGCTCCTACAATGAGCAGTTCTTC. This translates into CASSSRQGPSSYNEQFF.

Concerning this clone: Compared with germline, one end of the junction differs, possibly owing to a read error. The chain carries TRBV6-1 and TRBJ1-1; the D gene is possibly TRBD1 (6 bases). Germline values: CDR1 MNHNS, CDR2 SASEGT. The CDR3 runs 13 residues. CDR3 residues: CASSEAEKQGPPF. The CDR3 DNA sequence: TGTGCCAGCAGTGAAGCTGAAAAACAGGGACCTCCATTT.

There are a few counts of this clone. CDR3 nucleotides: TGCGCCAGCAGCTACGATGGGCAGGGTGAGCAGTTCTTC. It yields the protein CASSYDGQGEQFF. The rearrangement joins TRBV5-1 to TRBJ2-1, with D possibly TRBD1 on 5 matching bases. Germline loops: CDR1 SGHRS, CDR2 YFSETQ. The CDR3 length is 13 residues. Deletions cut 3 bases from V and 9 bases from J, with 13 bases between. The whole variable domain, filled in from reference TRBV5-1 and TRBJ2-1, reads KAGVTQTPRYLIKTRGQQVTLSCSPISGHRSVSWYQQTPGQGLQFLFEYFSETQRNKGNFPGRFSGRQFSNSRSEMNVSTLELGDSALYLCASSYDGQGEQFFGPGTRLTVL.

The chain has TRBV12-3 or TRBV12-4 and TRBJ1-1; D gene uncertain. This CDR3 comprises 13 residues. Trimming took off 1 base at V and 5 bases at J, with 8 bases between the two ends. CDR3 residues: CASSLEGGTEAFF. As DNA, the CDR3 is TGTGCCAGCAGTTTAGAGGGAGGGACTGAAGCTTTCTTT.

The gene calls are TRBV7-2 and TRBJ1-6; 8 positions match TRBD1. Germline V gene lookup returns CDR1 SGHTA and CDR2 FQGNSA. CDR3 length: 15 amino acids. J lost 7 bases, V lost 4 bases, and 6 bases had no gene match. CDR3 coding DNA: TGTGCCAGCAGCTACTACAGGGGGAAGAATTCACCCCTCCACTTT. Amino acid sequence: CASSYYRGKNSPLHF.

The chain uses TRBV3-1 (or the pseudogene TRBV3-2) and TRBJ1-5, with D unclear. Trimming stripped 6 bases from V and 2 bases from J, with 11 bases between. This CDR3 is built from 14 residues. CDR1 and CDR2 (germline): LGHDT, YNNKEL (reference sequence). The CDR3 is CASRFSGGNQPQHF. In nucleotides, the CDR3 is TGTGCCAGCAGATTTTCCGGGGGCAATCAGCCCCAGCATTTT.

This chain links TRBV11-1 with TRBJ2-6; TRBD2 matches at 13 bases. The CDR3 totals 16 residues. CDR1 and CDR2 (germline): SGHAT, FQDESV (reference sequence). The V segment lost 6 bases and the J segment 5 bases; nucleotides outside the gene matches: 4. In nucleotides, the CDR3 is TGTGCCAGCAGTAGGACTAGCGGGAGTAGGGCCAACGTCCTGACTTTC. Amino acids: CASSRTSGSRANVLTF.

The chain couples TRBV9 to TRBJ2-2; TRBD2 agrees at 13 bases. Losses at the gene ends were 6 bases for V and 1 base for J; bases not matched to a gene: 6. CDR1 and CDR2 from the germline V gene are SGDLS and YYNGEE. This CDR3 is built from 17 residues. This CDR3 reads CASTPGLAGMNTGELFF. CDR3 nucleotide sequence: TGTGCCAGCACCCCGGGACTAGCGGGAATGAACACCGGGGAGCTGTTTTTT.

The genes are TRBV4-3 and TRBJ2-3; weak D call: TRBD2 (5 bases). Germline loops: CDR1 LGHNA, CDR2 YSLEER. The CDR3 spans 17 residues. Trimming left V 0 bases short and J 4 bases short, with 17 bases between. CDR3 in amino acids: CASSQDPASRVPDTQYF. CDR3 coding DNA: TGCGCCAGCAGCCAAGATCCCGCATCGAGGGTACCAGATACGCAGTATTTT.